One sample yielded the 2 T cell receptor beta chains listed below, sequenced in a study of CD8+ T cells in alopecia areata. cDNA reverse transcribed from extracted RNA served as the sequencing template. The repertoire was sequenced with immunoSEQ multiplex PCR; TCRdb's copy has only in-frame clones and lacks some. The repertoire holds about 200,000 clones, with more than 50% as singletons. The source material was CD8+ T cells sorted from blood. These receptors were obtained from a human donor in good health.

This chain's CDR3 is CSAEGSWGYGYTF. DNA for the CDR3: TGCAGCGCCGAAGGGAGTTGGGGCTATGGCTACACCTTC. This chain uses TRBV29-1 with TRBJ1-2; D not certain. The germline gives CDR1 SQVTM, CDR2 ANQGSEA. The CDR3 extends over 13 amino acids. Trimming pared 7 bases from V and 4 bases from J, leaving 16 bases between.

As regards this clone: Other DNA sequences from this sample encode an identical CDR3 as well. The chain uses TRBV5-4 and TRBJ1-1; no clear D gene. V shed 2 bases and J shed 1 base, with 3 bases lying between them. CDR3 length: 12 residues. From germline, CDR1 is SGHNT and CDR2 YYREEE (reference sequence). CDR3 nucleotides: TGTGCCAGCAGCTTACAGAACACTGAAGCTTTCTTT. This encodes CASSLQNTEAFF.